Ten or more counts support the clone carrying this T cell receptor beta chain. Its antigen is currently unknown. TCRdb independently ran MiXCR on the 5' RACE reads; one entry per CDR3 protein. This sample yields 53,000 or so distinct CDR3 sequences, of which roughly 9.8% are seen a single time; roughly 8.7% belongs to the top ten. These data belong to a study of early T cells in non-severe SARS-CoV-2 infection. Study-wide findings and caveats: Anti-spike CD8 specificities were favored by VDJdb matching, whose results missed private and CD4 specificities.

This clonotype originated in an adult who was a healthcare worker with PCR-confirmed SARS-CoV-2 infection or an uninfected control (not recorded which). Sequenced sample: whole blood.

CDR3 nucleotide sequence: TGCGCCAGCAGCCCCTTTGCCGACAGAACCCAAAAAGCTTTCTTT. It translates to CASSPFADRTQKAFF. The chain couples TRBV4-1 to TRBJ1-1; weak D call: TRBD1 (5 bases). This CDR3 has 15 amino acids. Looked up from germline, CDR1 is MGHRA and CDR2 is YSYEKL. V shed 4 bases and J shed 9 bases, with 21 bases lying between them.